This T cell receptor (beta chain) was captured by sequencing in a study of molecular identifiers for immune sequencing clone quantification. This CDR3 comprises 16 residues. Trimming pared 3 bases from V and 9 bases from J, leaving 21 bases between. Germline V CDR1 and CDR2: LNHDA, SQIVND (reference sequence). TCRdb called the PCR reads again in MiXCR, with one record for every CDR3 protein. The table lists about 630,000 distinct CDR3 sequences, 25% of them singletons, with 0.7% to 0.95% in the top ten. The sequence was obtained from a human donor in good health. Some libraries in this study had Jurkat cell RNA spiked in. The V gene is TRBV19, the J gene TRBJ1-5, with D possibly being TRBD1 (6 bases). Specimen: naive CD8+ T cells from blood, with Jurkat cell RNA spiked in. The subset is: FACS-sorted CD8+CD4-CCR7+CD45RA+ naive T cells. The CDR3 protein is CASSMAGRGLSLPQHF. In DNA, the CDR3 is TGTGCCAGTAGTATGGCGGGACGGGGGCTGAGTTTGCCCCAGCATTTT.